This TCR beta chain was obtained from a study of cytomegalovirus exposure and HLA in healthy donors. Looked up from germline, CDR1 is MDHEN and CDR2 is SYDVKM. V was pared by 2 bases and J by 4 bases, with 8 bases between. The CDR3 is made up of 13 amino acids. This PCR relied on a set of 60 Vbeta primers and 13 Jbeta primers. Clones were sequenced by immunoSEQ multiplex PCR, and TCRdb holds only the in-frame ones, with some missing. The data show 160,000 or so clones, just under 80% seen once. This TCR derives from a man younger than 40 in good health and CMV-seronegative. Material: PBMCs. The rearrangement joins TRBV28 to TRBJ1-2; D not resolved. The chain's CDR3 is CASSLAQFYGYTF. As DNA, the CDR3 is TGTGCCAGCAGTTTAGCTCAGTTCTATGGCTACACCTTC.